The source of this T cell receptor beta chain is a study of blood T cell repertoires in COVID-19. Cohorts were determined from participant-reported clinical history. Symptom resolution, clearance, or two negative PCRs marked the recovered donors of Cohort 3. Original analysis: Reference gene primer amplification in the assay estimated nucleated cell counts. Sequencing was performed with immunoSEQ multiplex PCR; in TCRdb, only in-frame clones are kept and a portion is missing. V, J and clone size reflect that table, while D and trimming were determined from the DNA. The sample lists about 250,000 clones, 70% to 90% occurring once. Unmatched junction bases numbered 1, after V lost 2 bases and J lost 3 bases. This CDR3 is 15 amino acids long. The V gene's germline CDR1 is MRHNA and CDR2 SNTAGT.

The rearrangement links TRBV6-4 to TRBJ2-3; 11 positions match TRBD1. Sequenced input: PBMCs or T cells enriched from blood (not recorded which). This sequence originates from a man aged 35 to 55 who had recovered from COVID-19. DNA for the CDR3: TGTGCCAGCAGTGACGGACAGGGGGCGACAGATACGCAGTATTTT. It translates to CASSDGQGATDTQYF.